These 20 T cell receptor beta chains share one sample of origin, sequenced in a study of monozygotic twins with inflammatory bowel disease. For each CDR3 protein, TCRdb gives one entry from its re-call of the 5' RACE reads, without DNA. The sample totals about 450,000 distinct CDR3 sequences. The sample consisted of blood. The source is a human donor with ulcerative colitis or Crohn's disease, or a healthy co-twin of an affected twin (not recorded which).

V usage is TRBV5-4 and J usage is TRBJ2-5; TCRdb names TRBD2, which stays unverified in the absence of DNA. The germline gives CDR1 SGHNT, CDR2 YYREEE (reference sequence). This CDR3 has 13 amino acids. CDR3 amino acids: CASSEDYVETQYF. Complete variable domain (other parts from reference TRBV5-4 and TRBJ2-5): ETGVTQSPTHLIKTRGQQVTLRCSSQSGHNTVSWYQQALGQGPQFIFQYYREEENGRGNFPPRFSGLQFPNYSSELNVNALELDDSALYLCASSEDYVETQYFGPGTRLLVL.

The chain uses TRBV18 and TRBJ1-1. CDR3 size: 13 residues. The germline V gene has CDR1 KGHSH and CDR2 LQKENI. CDR3 region: CASSPAVNTEAFF.

The chain employs TRBV27 and TRBJ2-7. This CDR3 is 14 amino acids long. CDR1 MNHEY and CDR2 SMNVEV come from the germline V gene (reference sequence). The CDR3 is CASSSDPNGYEQYF.

This rearrangement joins TRBV18 to TRBJ2-1; no DNA is available, so the TRBD1 call from TCRdb remains unchecked. The CDR3 totals 17 residues. CDR1 KGHSH and CDR2 LQKENI come from the germline V gene. The CDR3 sequence is CASSPYSPGQGAGEQFF.

The chain joins TRBV20-1 to TRBJ2-4; TCRdb selects TRBD2, and the lack of DNA leaves this call unchecked. Germline V gives CDR1 DFQATT, CDR2 SNEGSKA (reference sequence). This CDR3 contains 16 residues. Here the CDR3 reads CSARIAGDGAKNIQYF.

The chain is built from TRBV29-1 and TRBJ2-3; the TCRdb D gene call, TRBD2, has no DNA to confirm it. Germline V gives CDR1 SQVTM, CDR2 ANQGSEA. There are 15 residues in the CDR3. CDR3 residues: CSSNSGTSATDTQYF.

The V call is TRBV28, the J call TRBJ1-1; TCRdb returns TRBD1, unconfirmable since there is no DNA. The germline V gene has CDR1 MDHEN and CDR2 SYDVKM. The CDR3 is 14 residues long. The CDR3 sequence is CASCRLGPNTEAFF.

CDR3 protein: CASSSTESYGYTF. The V call is TRBV5-1, the J call TRBJ1-2. This CDR3 spans 13 amino acids. Germline V gives CDR1 SGHRS, CDR2 YFSETQ.

CDR3 residues: CASSPRLTGGTGELFF. The chain employs TRBV18 and TRBJ2-2; with no DNA, the TCRdb D assignment of TRBD1 cannot be verified. There are 16 residues in the CDR3. CDR1 and CDR2 from the germline V gene are KGHSH and LQKENI.

The chain joins TRBV27 to TRBJ2-2; the D call from TCRdb, TRBD1, cannot be confirmed without DNA. The germline CDR1 and CDR2 sequences are MNHEY and SMNVEV (reference sequence). The CDR3 runs to 15 residues. CDR3 protein: CASKLGQGNTGELFF.

The gene calls are TRBV20-1 and TRBJ2-3; there is no DNA to check the TCRdb D call of TRBD1. The germline CDR1 and CDR2 sequences are DFQATT and SNEGSKA (reference sequence). There are 20 residues in the CDR3. CDR3 in amino acids: CSARGQKRRERGTSTDTQYF.

The chain carries TRBV7-8 and TRBJ2-3; the TRBD1 assignment by TCRdb is unverifiable without DNA. Looked up from germline, CDR1 is SGHVS and CDR2 is FQNEAQ. CDR3 length: 15 amino acids. CDR3: CASSLGPLGTDTQYF.

The chain has TRBV24-1 and TRBJ2-3; TCRdb's D call of TRBD2 is untestable without DNA. The CDR3 is made up of 15 amino acids. Germline-derived CDR1 and CDR2 are KGHDR and SFDVKD. CDR3 residues: CATSDRNLAGDTQYF.

The chain joins TRBV20-1 to TRBJ1-1. The CDR3 covers 14 residues. CDR1 and CDR2 (germline): DFQATT, SNEGSKA (reference sequence). This CDR3 is CSARGGGKPLGAFF.

The rearrangement links TRBV7-3 to TRBJ2-7; TCRdb returns TRBD1, unconfirmable since there is no DNA. This CDR3 region has 22 residues. Germline V gene lookup returns CDR1 SGHTA and CDR2 FQGTGA. The CDR3 reads CASSLIPGTGNNLSRQLYEQYF.

The chain couples TRBV12-3 or TRBV12-4 to TRBJ2-1; there is no DNA to check the TCRdb D call of TRBD1. The CDR3 is made up of 15 amino acids. The CDR3 reads CASSRDPASYNEQFF.

The chain employs TRBV5-1 and TRBJ1-4; the D call from TCRdb, TRBD1, cannot be confirmed without DNA. CDR1 is SGHRS and CDR2 is YFSETQ in the germline V gene. This CDR3 region has 16 residues. CDR3 in amino acids: CASSLASDTGGGKLFF.

The rearrangement links TRBV20-1 to TRBJ2-1; TCRdb indicates TRBD2, and absent DNA this call remains unverified. Germline CDR1 is DFQATT and CDR2 is SNEGSKA (reference sequence). The CDR3 has 19 amino acids. This chain's CDR3 is CSATTTFGTSGGAVNEQFF.

The chain joins TRBV3-1 to TRBJ1-2; the TCRdb D gene call, TRBD1, has no DNA to confirm it. The CDR3 is made up of 14 amino acids. Per the germline V gene, CDR1 is LGHDT and CDR2 is YNNKEL (reference sequence). CDR3 sequence reads: CASSRQGGNYGYTF. The full variable domain, completed using reference TRBV3-1 and TRBJ1-2, is DTAVSQTPKYLVTQMGNDKSIKCEQNLGHDTMYWYKQDSKKFLKIMFSYNNKELIINETVPNRFSPKSPDKAHLNLHINSLELGDSAVYFCASSRQGGNYGYTFGSGTRLTVV.

This CDR3 is CASSGGTTTNEKLFF. The rearrangement uses TRBV5-4 and TRBJ1-4; absent DNA, TCRdb's TRBD1 call cannot be checked. Germline values: CDR1 SGHNT, CDR2 YYREEE (reference sequence). The CDR3 is 15 amino acids.